These 17 T cell receptor beta chains were sequenced from one sample in a study of T-cell memory formation after mild COVID-19. One entry per CDR3 protein, called by TCRdb with MiXCR from the 5' RACE reads. The sample lists 150,000 to 200,000 distinct CDR3 sequences, more than 15% seen once, with roughly 1.9% in the top ten. The material sequenced was PBMCs or a T cell subset sorted from them (not recorded which). The receptors stem from an adult woman who had mild COVID-19 (a few samples of this study predate the infection). Cell type and time point are not known.

This clonotype has just a few counts. V is TRBV7-8 and J is TRBJ2-7; 7 positions match TRBD1. Germline-derived CDR1 and CDR2 are SGHVS and FQNEAQ. The CDR3 contains 14 residues. V was clipped by 5 bases and J by 5 bases; unmatched bases: 9. This chain's CDR3 is CASSPRTGSNEQYF. The CDR3 nucleotides read TGTGCCAGCAGCCCACGGACAGGTTCTAACGAGCAGTACTTC.

The V gene is TRBV20-1, the J gene TRBJ2-1; D is ambiguous. CDR3 length equals 12 residues. V shed 6 bases and J shed 12 bases, with 18 bases lying between them. Germline CDR1 is DFQATT and CDR2 is SNEGSKA (reference sequence). Here the CDR3 reads CSATSLPRGQFF. The CDR3 DNA reads TGCAGTGCCACGTCACTCCCAAGAGGGCAGTTCTTC.

This clonotype was seen more than once but under ten times. V and J are TRBV5-1 and TRBJ2-7; the match to TRBD2 covers 10 bases. This CDR3 is 15 amino acids long. V shed 0 bases and J 3 bases; nucleotides not matched to a gene: 3. Germline V gene data show CDR1 as SGHRS and CDR2 as YFSETQ. This chain's CDR3 is CASSLGIAGGYEQYF. CDR3 bases: TGCGCCAGCAGCTTGGGAATAGCGGGAGGCTACGAGCAGTACTTC. The complete variable domain, with remaining parts taken from reference TRBV5-1 and TRBJ2-7, reads KAGVTQTPRYLIKTRGQQVTLSCSPISGHRSVSWYQQTPGQGLQFLFEYFSETQRNKGNFPGRFSGRQFSNSRSEMNVSTLELGDSALYLCASSLGIAGGYEQYFGPGTRLTVT.

This clonotype turned up a few times. The chain is built from TRBV5-1 and TRBJ2-5, with D perhaps TRBD1 or TRBD2 (5 bases each). The CDR3 totals 16 residues. The germline V gene encodes CDR1 SGHRS and CDR2 YFSETQ. Trimming left V 0 bases short and J 1 base short, with 13 bases between. The CDR3 nucleotides read TGCGCCAGCAGCTTGGGGGGCGGCGGACTCCAAGAGACCCAGTACTTC. Protein product: CASSLGGGGLQETQYF.

This clonotype was counted ten times or more. The chain joins TRBV10-3 to TRBJ1-2; D uncertain. Germline CDR1 ENHRY, CDR2 SYGVKD. V lost 3 bases and J 2 bases, leaving 10 bases between the germline ends. This CDR3 contains 14 residues. CDR3 bases: TGTGCCATCAGTGAACGCGCCGACAACTATGGCTACACCTTC. Translated: CAISERADNYGYTF.

This clonotype has only a few counts. At one of its ends the junction is not consistent with the germline gene, which may arise from a read error. This chain joins TRBV7-6 and TRBJ2-2; D is perhaps TRBD1 (6 bases). There are 16 residues in the CDR3. Looked up from germline, CDR1 is SGHVS and CDR2 is FNYEAQ. The CDR3 here is CASSLLDRLNAGELFF. The CDR3 DNA sequence: TGTGCCAGCAGCCTTCTCGACAGGTTGAACGCCGGGGAGCTGTTTTTT. Using reference TRBV7-6 and TRBJ2-2 for the parts outside the CDR3, the full variable domain is GAGVSQSPRYKVTKRGQDVALRCDPISGHVSLYWYRQALGQGPEFLTYFNYEAQQDKSGLPNDRFSAERPEGSISTLTIQRTEQRDSAMYRCASSLLDRLNAGELFFGEGSRLTVL.

This clonotype has only a few counts. The chain couples TRBV7-9 to TRBJ1-6; D not resolved. CDR1 and CDR2 from the germline V gene are SEHNR and FQNEAQ (reference sequence). The CDR3 totals 15 residues. Trimming pared 3 bases from V and 9 bases from J, leaving 15 bases between. The DNA for the CDR3 is TGTGCCAGCAGCTTTGGGGAGAGATTAACTTCACCCCTCCACTTT. Protein: CASSFGERLTSPLHF.

For the CDR3, the DNA is TGTGCCAGCAGCTTACCGTCTAGCGGGAGGGCTCCACACAATGAGCAGTTCTTC. It codes for CASSLPSSGRAPHNEQFF. The chain combines TRBV7-3 with TRBJ2-1, with 12 bases matching TRBD2. This CDR3 is built from 18 residues. The V segment lost 2 bases and the J segment 5 bases; nucleotides outside the gene matches: 10. Germline-derived CDR1 and CDR2 are SGHTA and FQGTGA.

The rearrangement uses TRBV19 and TRBJ2-7, with 7 nucleotides matching TRBD2. CDR3 length: 15 residues. The germline V gene has CDR1 LNHDA and CDR2 SQIVND (reference sequence). The J segment lost 7 bases and the V segment lost 5 bases, leaving 14 bases of the junction unmatched. DNA for the CDR3: TGTGCCAGTAGTCCCCAATCTTGGACCGGGAGGGAGCAGTACTTC. Translated, it gives CASSPQSWTGREQYF. Supplemented by reference TRBV19 and TRBJ2-7, the full variable domain reads DGGITQSPKYLFRKEGQNVTLSCEQNLNHDAMYWYRQDPGQGLRLIYYSQIVNDFQKGDIAEGYSVSREKKESFPLTVTSAQKNPTAFYLCASSPQSWTGREQYFGPGTRLTVT.

The chain carries TRBV5-1 and TRBJ2-1; D may be TRBD2 (6 bases). From germline, CDR1 is SGHRS and CDR2 YFSETQ. The V end lost 2 bases, the J end lost 3 bases, and 21 bases lay between the germline ends. CDR3 size: 18 residues. CDR3: CASSFRGASLGLYNEQFF. In DNA, the CDR3 is TGCGCCAGCAGCTTTCGCGGGGCCTCCTTGGGTCTCTACAATGAGCAGTTCTTC.

The CDR3 reads CAKRDPTSLGTEAFF. The CDR3 DNA sequence: TGTGCCAAAAGAGATCCGACCTCGTTGGGCACTGAAGCTTTCTTT. The chain joins TRBV27 to TRBJ1-1; D gene unclear. Germline values: CDR1 MNHEY, CDR2 SMNVEV (reference sequence). The CDR3 is 15 residues long. V was pared by 10 bases and J by 4 bases, with 22 bases between.

This sequence joins TRBV5-1 and TRBJ2-2, with 8 nucleotides matching TRBD2. The junction had 7 bases not matched to a gene; V was cut back by 0 bases and J by 6 bases. CDR1 is SGHRS, CDR2 YFSETQ, per germline. This CDR3 has 16 amino acids. The CDR3 sequence is CASSLAPGGPAGELFF. The CDR3 nucleotides read TGCGCCAGCAGCTTGGCCCCGGGAGGGCCGGCCGGGGAGCTGTTTTTT.

This clonotype was detected only a few times. This chain connects TRBV15 to TRBJ2-4; 12 positions match TRBD2. CDR1 and CDR2 from the germline V gene are LNHNV and YYDKDF (reference sequence). V lost 3 bases, J lost 4 bases, and 16 bases stayed unmatched. CDR3 length: 20 residues. CDR3 sequence reads: CATSSLQSFRLAGGKNIQYF. In DNA form, the CDR3 reads TGTGCCACCAGCAGCCTTCAATCATTTCGGCTAGCGGGAGGGAAAAACATTCAGTACTTC. The full variable domain, in which reference TRBV15 and TRBJ2-4 provide the parts outside the CDR3, is DAMVIQNPRYQVTQFGKPVTLSCSQTLNHNVMYWYQQKSSQAPKLLFHYYDKDFNNEADTPDNFQSRRPNTSFCFLDIRSPGLGDTAMYLCATSSLQSFRLAGGKNIQYFGAGTRLSVL.

This clonotype has a handful of counts. V and J are TRBV4-1 and TRBJ1-5; D unclear. There are 15 residues in the CDR3. V was clipped by 1 base and J by 4 bases, with 11 bases between them. CDR1 MGHRA and CDR2 YSYEKL come from the germline V gene. CDR3 amino acids: CASSQAPTGNQPQHF. The CDR3 bases are TGCGCCAGCAGCCAAGCCCCTACTGGGAATCAGCCCCAGCATTTT.

The J gene is TRBJ2-1, the V gene TRBV7-2; tentatively, D is TRBD1 (5 bases). CDR1 is SGHTA, CDR2 FQGNSA, per germline. The V gene lost 8 bases and the J gene lost 4 bases, with 9 bases spanning the gap. The CDR3 contains 12 residues. CDR3 bases: TGTGCCAGCTGGGGCAGATACAATGAGCAGTTCTTC. It is translated as CASWGRYNEQFF.

The genes are TRBV12-3 or TRBV12-4 and TRBJ2-3; possible D gene TRBD2, 5 bases. This CDR3 has 14 residues. The V end was cut by 6 bases, the J end by 2 bases, with 12 bases between. The DNA of the CDR3 is TGTGCCAGCAGGGACTCGAGGATCACAGATACGCAGTATTTT. This translates into CASRDSRITDTQYF.

V and J are TRBV7-9 and TRBJ1-2, with D possibly TRBD1 on 5 matching bases. CDR3 length equals 14 residues. From germline, CDR1 is SEHNR and CDR2 FQNEAQ (reference sequence). V gave up 2 bases and J gave up 8 bases, with 15 bases separating them. The CDR3 DNA follows: TGTGCCAGCAGCTTAATGGAGACAGTGGGCGGCTACACCTTC. Translated: CASSLMETVGGYTF.